This TCR beta chain comes out of a study of blood T cells in healthy people across ages. Study-wide findings and caveats: There were more naive CD4+ cells and higher diversity in long-lived donors than in aged donors. No conclusive comparison of naive versus antigen-experienced cells was possible with unsorted PBMCs.

The use of a sample-barcoded 5' primer and a J-beta primer mix characterized a second PCR of 7 to 11 cycles. TCRdb itself ran the 5' RACE reads through MiXCR, one entry per CDR3 protein. Among approximately 810,000 distinct CDR3 sequences listed, 25% to 35% were seen once. This CDR3 region has 16 residues. Germline CDR1 is ENHRY and CDR2 is SYGVKD. V was clipped by 2 bases and J by 4 bases; unmatched bases: 8. Sample donors were healthy Caucasian individuals that came from Russia, aged roughly 6 to 95. The authors drew about 10 milliliters of peripheral blood from each donor. This clonotype was counted between two and nine times. No antigen is known for it.

The sequencing sample was made of blood. The sequence was obtained from a woman of 80 years or more in good health. The chain carries TRBV10-3 and TRBJ1-5; 7 bases align to TRBD1. Here the CDR3 reads CAISEHRGRGNQPQHF. CDR3 sequence (DNA): TGTGCCATCAGTGAGCACAGGGGCCGCGGGAATCAGCCCCAGCATTTT.